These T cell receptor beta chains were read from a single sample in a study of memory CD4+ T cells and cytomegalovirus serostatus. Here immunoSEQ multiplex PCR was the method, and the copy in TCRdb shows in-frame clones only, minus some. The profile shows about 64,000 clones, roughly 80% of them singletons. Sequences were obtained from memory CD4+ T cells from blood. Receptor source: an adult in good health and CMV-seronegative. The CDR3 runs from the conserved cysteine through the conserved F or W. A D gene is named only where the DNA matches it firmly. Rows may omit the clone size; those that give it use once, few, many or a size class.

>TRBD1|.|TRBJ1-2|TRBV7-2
TGTGCCAGCAGCTGGGGGACAGGGTATGGCTATGGCTACACCTTC
CASSWGTGYGYGYTF
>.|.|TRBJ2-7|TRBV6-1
TGTGCCAGCAGCTACGCTAGAACCTACGAGCAGTACTTC
CASSYARTYEQYF
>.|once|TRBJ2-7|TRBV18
TGTGCCAGCTCAAGAGAGTCCTCCTCCTACGAGCAGTACTTC
CASSRESSSYEQYF
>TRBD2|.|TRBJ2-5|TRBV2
TGTGCCAGCAGTGGCACTAGCGGGTTGGGAGAGACCCAGTACTTC
CASSGTSGLGETQYF
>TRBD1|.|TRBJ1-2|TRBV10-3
TGTGCCATCACTACGGGACAGGTCTATGGCTACACCTTC
CAITTGQVYGYTF
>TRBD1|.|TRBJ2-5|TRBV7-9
TGTGCCAGCAGCTTAGCCATAGAGCGTGGACAGGTACAAGAGACCCAGTACTTC
CASSLAIERGQVQETQYF
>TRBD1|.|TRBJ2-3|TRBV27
TGTGCCAGCACCTCGAAGGGGGCTCTTAGCACAGATACGCAGTATTTT
CASTSKGALSTDTQYF
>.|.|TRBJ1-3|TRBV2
TGTGCCAGCAGTCAAAGCTTTTCTGGAAACACCATATATTTT
CASSQSFSGNTIYF
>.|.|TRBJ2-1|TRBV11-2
TGTGCCAGCAGCTTATTTCTGAATGAGCAGTTCTTC
CASSLFLNEQFF
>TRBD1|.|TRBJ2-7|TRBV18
TGTGCCAGCTCCCCCGGACAGGGGGAGACCTACGAGCAGTACTTC
CASSPGQGETYEQYF
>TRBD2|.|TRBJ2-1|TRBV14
TGTGCCAGCAGCCACCTGGATGGGACTAGCGGTGCGTTCGATTACAATGAGCAGTTCTTC
CASSHLDGTSGAFDYNEQFF
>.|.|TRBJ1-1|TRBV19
TGTGCCAGTACGGGGCAATGGGGGGGGGCCTTGGACACTGAAGCTTTCTTT
CASTGQWGGALDTEAFF
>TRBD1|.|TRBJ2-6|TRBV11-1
TGTGCCAGCAGCACACAGGGGGCTGGGGCCAACGTCCTGACTTTC
CASSTQGAGANVLTF
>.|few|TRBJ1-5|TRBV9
TGTGCCAGCAGCGTAGTTTTTGGGTGTGTGGGACATAAAAGCAATCAGCCCCAGCATTTT
CASSVVFGCVGHKSNQPQHF
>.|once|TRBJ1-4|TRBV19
TGTGCCAGTAGTATACGCAGCAGAGGGACAACTAATGAAAAACTGTTTTTT
CASSIRSRGTTNEKLFF
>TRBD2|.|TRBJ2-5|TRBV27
TGTGCCAGCAGTTTAGGAGGGAGGGGACTACAAGAGACCCAGTACTTC
CASSLGGRGLQETQYF
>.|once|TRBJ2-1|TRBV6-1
TGTGCCAGCAGGCCGGAGAGCTCCTACAATGAGCAGTTCTTC
CASRPESSYNEQFF
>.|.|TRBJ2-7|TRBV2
TGTGCCAGCAGTGCGGGAAATAATCGGGGCGAAGAGCAGTACTTC
CASSAGNNRGEEQYF
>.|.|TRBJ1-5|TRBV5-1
TGCGCCAGCAGCTTGGCTCCCTCCTATAGCAATCAGCCCCAGCATTTT
CASSLAPSYSNQPQHF
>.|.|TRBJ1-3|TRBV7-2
TGTGCCAGCAGCTTACAGGAGCACTCTGGAAACACCATATATTTT
CASSLQEHSGNTIYF
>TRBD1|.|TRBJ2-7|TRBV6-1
TGTGCCAGCAGAGGGACAGGGGAAGCCTACGAGCAGTACTTC
CASRGTGEAYEQYF